This is a list of T cell receptor beta chains from one sample in a study of beta chain features in type 1 diabetes. Clones were read by immunoSEQ multiplex PCR, and TCRdb kept only the in-frame ones, dropping some. The sample has about 41,000 clones; 66% are singletons. The sequencing input was Tregs from blood. The receptors originated from a man under 40 with type 1 diabetes. Some clones in this sample may be carry-over from other donors' samples. Each CDR3 is given with its conserved first and last residue. A row's size may be missing; if present it is once, few, many or a size class.

clone_size | j_call | v_call | cdr3_aa
NA | TRBJ1-1 | TRBV5-1 | CASKGQVNTEAFF
few | TRBJ2-1 | TRBV5-4 | CASSLPSGGAANEQFF
few | TRBJ2-7 | TRBV19 | CASSISGGEQYF
few | TRBJ2-1 | TRBV2 | CASSMDRDMHEQFF
NA | TRBJ2-1 | TRBV25-1 | CASSETDEQFF
NA | TRBJ2-7 | TRBV7-9 | CASSLGQSSYEQYF
NA | TRBJ2-3 | TRBV19 | CASSIMRYQGADTQYF
NA | TRBJ1-1 | TRBV10-3 | CAITRGGAGTEAFF
NA | TRBJ1-1 | TRBV12-5 | CASGLTVLQGNTEAFF
once | TRBJ1-1 | TRBV9 | CASSVVGTATEAFF
few | TRBJ2-2 | TRBV7-2 | CASSLFPGGNTGELFF
NA | TRBJ1-6 | TRBV19 | CASSTRGISYNSPLHF
NA | TRBJ2-2 | TRBV7-9 | CASSRLGRSGELFF
NA | TRBJ1-3 | TRBV7-2 | CASSLEGAFSGNTIYF
NA | TRBJ2-3 | TRBV4-1 | CASATGRDPSTDTQYF
NA | TRBJ1-3 | TRBV7-9 | CASSLPLTGISGNTIYF
NA | TRBJ1-6 | TRBV5-1 | CASSLAAGGTRSPLHF
NA | TRBJ1-3 | TRBV7-2 | CASSRDSVGGNTIYF
NA | TRBJ1-3 | TRBV4-2 | CASSQEAGGHYGNTIYF
NA | TRBJ2-3 | TRBV6-1 | CASSEARAYTQYF
NA | TRBJ1-4 | TRBV2 | CASSDVTGAYNEKLFF
NA | TRBJ2-1 | TRBV7-2 | CASSKQGGSYNEQFF
NA | TRBJ2-7 | TRBV7-2 | CASSFSRAYEQYF
NA | TRBJ1-1 | TRBV2 | CASSPRALGTEAFF
NA | TRBJ2-5 | TRBV29-1 | CSVGLETQYF
NA | TRBJ1-1 | TRBV10-3 | CAIRWLAENTEAFF
NA | TRBJ2-7 | TRBV4-2 | CASSQDPKRSYEQYF
NA | TRBJ2-3 | TRBV7-3 | CASSSLGGVRDTQYF
NA | TRBJ2-3 | TRBV2 | CASSTPRGTSGLPGTDTQYF
NA | TRBJ2-3 | TRBV7-2 | CASRRQLGASGSTDTQYF
NA | TRBJ2-3 | TRBV14 | CASSQVAEAGVRDTQYF
NA | TRBJ2-5 | TRBV6-5 | CASSSTSRGGRETQYF
NA | NA | TRBV6-5 | CASSYSGLASYEQYF
NA | TRBJ1-2 | TRBV7-2 | CASSLSVASYGYTF
NA | TRBJ1-2 | TRBV2 | CASSVQLLLGYTF
NA | TRBJ1-1 | TRBV2 | CASSSPWGQAQKAITEAFF